This TCR beta chain was observed in a study of regulatory T cells in long-lasting Graves disease. For the study at large: Graves' patients, newly diagnosed, had taken antithyroid drugs under 3 months.

A word on this clonotype: Antigen specificity is unknown.

V gave up 3 bases and J gave up 11 bases, with 13 bases separating them. CDR1 is SEHNR, CDR2 FQNEAQ, per germline (reference sequence). The CDR3 contains 12 residues. Study findings and constraints: Newly diagnosed patients had higher TCR diversity than persistent Graves' patients did.

Time point indicated: newly diagnosed GD, antithyroid drugs for less than 3 months. From PBMCs, RNA was extracted and then used to make the TCR library. Investigators prepared the TCR beta libraries by applying iRepertoire HTBI primers and Arm-PCR of CDR3 regions. TCRdb analysed the multiplex PCR reads with MiXCR anew, one entry per CDR3 protein. The sample consists of 550,000 to 700,000 distinct CDR3 sequences, approximately 16% of them appearing once. These sequences were also reported in another study, on T cells in Graves' hyperthyroidism and ophthalmopathy. This second study notes: Orbital computed tomography and thyroid ultrasound, together with serum TRAb and thyroxine and clinical symptoms, were used for diagnoses.

The rearrangement joins TRBV7-9 to TRBJ1-2; TRBD1 is a possible D gene (5 bases). The receptor's source is a man younger than 35 with Graves disease. This material consisted of peripheral blood mononuclear cells (PBMCs), taken at new diagnosis, from a patient treated with antithyroid drugs. CDR3 in DNA: TGTGCCAGCAGCTTCGAGGGACGGGGATACACCTTC. Its protein product is CASSFEGRGYTF.